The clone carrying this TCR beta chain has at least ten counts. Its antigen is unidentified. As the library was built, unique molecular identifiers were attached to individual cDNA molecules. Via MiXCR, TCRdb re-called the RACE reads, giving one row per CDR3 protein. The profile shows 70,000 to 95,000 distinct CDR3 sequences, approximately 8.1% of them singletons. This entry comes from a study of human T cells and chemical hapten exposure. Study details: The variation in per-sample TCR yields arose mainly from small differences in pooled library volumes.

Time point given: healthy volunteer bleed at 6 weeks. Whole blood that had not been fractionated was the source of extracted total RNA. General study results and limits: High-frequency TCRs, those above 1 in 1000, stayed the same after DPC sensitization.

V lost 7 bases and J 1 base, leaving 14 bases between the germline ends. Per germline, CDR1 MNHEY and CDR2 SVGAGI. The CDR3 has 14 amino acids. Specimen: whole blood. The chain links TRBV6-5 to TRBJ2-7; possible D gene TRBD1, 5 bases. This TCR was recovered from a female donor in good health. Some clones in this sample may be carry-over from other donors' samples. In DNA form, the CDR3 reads TGTGCCAGCACCCAGGGTTCTTCATCCTACGAGCAGTACTTC. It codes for CASTQGSSSYEQYF.